The 9 T cell receptor beta chains in this list originate from one sample, sequenced in a study of identical twins. TCRdb re-derived calls from the 5' RACE reads in MiXCR, one entry per CDR3 protein. The data show around 960,000 distinct CDR3 sequences, over 9% seen once. These data also formed part of another study, on yellow fever vaccine responses in identical twins.

The sample comprised PBMCs. Receptors were obtained from a woman in her late teens or twenties in good health.

This clonotype was seen more than once but under ten times. This chain's CDR3 is CASSESDGIYGYTF. DNA of the CDR3: TGTGCCAGCAGTGAATCAGACGGCATCTATGGCTACACCTTC. V and J are TRBV25-1 and TRBJ1-2, with D unresolved. The CDR3 consists of 14 residues. CDR1 and CDR2 from the germline V gene are MGHDK and SYGVNS. Trimming took off 1 base at V and 4 bases at J, with 10 bases between the two ends.

This clonotype was found a few times. This sequence joins TRBV4-1 and TRBJ2-5, with D perhaps TRBD1 (6 bases). CDR3 length: 16 amino acids. The germline CDR1 and CDR2 sequences are MGHRA and YSYEKL. Trimming removed 2 bases from V and 5 bases from J, with 18 bases in between. The CDR3 spells CASSQYQGMFTETQYF. In nucleotides, the CDR3 is TGCGCCAGCAGCCAATACCAGGGGATGTTTACGGAGACCCAGTACTTC.

This clonotype was observed at least ten times. The rearrangement uses TRBV15 and TRBJ1-4; 8 bases are a match to TRBD1. There are 17 residues in the CDR3. V shed 0 bases and J 7 bases; nucleotides not matched to a gene: 10. CDR1 and CDR2 from the germline V gene are LNHNV and YYDKDF (reference sequence). In DNA form, the CDR3 reads TGTGCCACCAGCAGAGATTGGACAGGGTTACGGGTTGAAAAACTGTTTTTT. Translating it yields CATSRDWTGLRVEKLFF.

The chain uses TRBV19 and TRBJ1-5; TRBD1 might be the D (5 bases). V lost 7 bases and J lost 0, with 13 bases in between. CDR1 is LNHDA, CDR2 SQIVND, per germline (reference sequence). The CDR3 totals 15 residues. CDR3 residues: CASTGTAYSNQPQHF. The CDR3 DNA is TGTGCCAGTACCGGGACCGCCTATAGCAATCAGCCCCAGCATTTT.

This clonotype was observed at least ten times. V usage is TRBV13 and J usage is TRBJ2-7; no reliable D call. The CDR3 loop spans 12 amino acids. CDR1 is PRHDT and CDR2 is FYEKMQ in the germline V gene (reference sequence). V was clipped by 5 bases and J by 2 bases, with 7 bases between them. The CDR3 spells CASSGPTYEQYF. CDR3 coding DNA: TGTGCCAGCAGCGGCCCCACCTACGAGCAGTACTTC.

This clonotype was counted only a few times. CDR3 in DNA: TGTGCCAGCAGTGAATCAATGACTAGCGGGCCCAAAAGCTCCTACAATGAGCAGTTCTTC. Translating it yields CASSESMTSGPKSSYNEQFF. This sequence joins TRBV2 and TRBJ2-1; 10 bases agree with TRBD2. The junction had 13 bases not matched to a gene; V was cut back by 2 bases and J by 0 bases. Germline V gives CDR1 SNHLY, CDR2 FYNNEI. This CDR3 has 20 residues.

V usage is TRBV29-1 and J usage is TRBJ2-2; no clear D gene. The CDR3 totals 11 residues. Trimming pared 4 bases from V and 4 bases from J, leaving 4 bases between. Germline V lookup: CDR1 SQVTM, CDR2 ANQGSEA. This chain's CDR3 is CSVGVTGELFF. As DNA, the CDR3 is TGCAGCGTTGGAGTCACCGGGGAGCTGTTTTTT.

There are a few counts of this clonotype. The genes are TRBV4-1 and TRBJ1-3; D is undetermined. V was shortened by 2 bases and J by 0 bases, with 14 bases between the two germline ends. Germline CDR1 reads MGHRA; CDR2 reads YSYEKL. The CDR3 length is 17 residues. Here the CDR3 reads CASSQNPDVNSGNTIYF. The CDR3 region has the DNA TGCGCCAGCAGCCAAAACCCCGACGTTAACTCTGGAAACACCATATATTTT.

This clonotype occurred a few times. The chain combines TRBV28 with TRBJ1-6; TRBD1 might be the D (5 bases). CDR3 length equals 16 residues. CDR1 is MDHEN and CDR2 is SYDVKM in the germline V gene. Trimming removed 3 bases from V and 6 bases from J, with 15 bases in between. The CDR3 spells CASSFTRSGGNSPLHF. The CDR3 region has the DNA TGTGCCAGCAGTTTCACCCGGTCTGGGGGTAATTCACCCCTCCACTTT. Full variable domain (remainder filled in from reference TRBV28 and TRBJ1-6): DVKVTQSSRYLVKRTGEKVFLECVQDMDHENMFWYRQDPGLGLRLIYFSYDVKMKEKGDIPEGYSVSREKKERFSLILESASTNQTSMYLCASSFTRSGGNSPLHFGNGTRLTVT.